The 27 T cell receptor beta chains below were found in one sample sequenced in a study of T cell responses to AZD1222 COVID-19 vaccine. The assay was immunoSEQ multiplex PCR, and TCRdb's table has in-frame clones only and misses some. The sample has about 130,000 clones; approximately 88% are singletons. Sequencing used peripheral blood, obtained on day 0 of AZD1222 vaccination. These receptors were collected from an adult in good health.

The chain couples TRBV6-1 to TRBJ2-4; D is perhaps TRBD1 or TRBD2 (5 bases each). The CDR3 covers 15 residues. The ends were cut back, 5 bases at V and 1 base at J, with 12 bases in the middle. The V gene's germline CDR1 is MNHNS and CDR2 SASEGT. The CDR3 region is CASSTMGTAKNIQYF. CDR3 in DNA: TGTGCCAGCAGTACTATGGGGACCGCCAAAAACATTCAGTACTTC.

V gene TRBV27 combines with J gene TRBJ1-2; D may be TRBD1 (6 bases). V shed 2 bases and J shed 6 bases, with 10 bases lying between them. CDR3 size: 13 residues. Germline V gene sequence: CDR1 MNHEY, CDR2 SMNVEV (reference sequence). The DNA for the CDR3 is TGTGCCAGCAGTTTACAGGGGCCTCATGGCTACACCTTC. Translation gives CASSLQGPHGYTF.

This clone was recorded only once. The chain employs TRBV5-4 and TRBJ2-1; 14 nucleotides line up with TRBD2. Germline V gene data show CDR1 as SGHNT and CDR2 as YYREEE (reference sequence). This CDR3 contains 15 residues. Unmatched junction bases numbered 3, after V lost 4 bases and J lost 6 bases. The CDR3 region has the DNA TGTGCCAGCAGCGCCGGACTAGCGGGAGGCAATGAGCAGTTCTTC. Protein sequence: CASSAGLAGGNEQFF.

The chain links TRBV2 to TRBJ2-3; 10 bases match TRBD2. V was pared by 0 bases and J by 3 bases, with 9 bases of the junction left unmatched. The CDR3 totals 18 residues. Looked up from germline, CDR1 is SNHLY and CDR2 is FYNNEI. The CDR3 here is CASSEAVFSGGRTDTQYF. CDR3 nucleotide sequence: TGTGCCAGCAGTGAAGCCGTGTTTAGCGGGGGGCGAACAGATACGCAGTATTTT. The entire variable domain, with the rest obtained from reference TRBV2 and TRBJ2-3, is as follows: EPEVTQTPSHQVTQMGQEVILRCVPISNHLYFYWYRQILGQKVEFLVSFYNNEISEKSEIFDDQFSVERPDGSNFTLKIRSTKLEDSAMYFCASSEAVFSGGRTDTQYFGPGTRLTVL.

The chain combines TRBV25-1 with TRBJ1-2, with D perhaps matching TRBD1 (5 bases). Germline V gives CDR1 MGHDK, CDR2 SYGVNS. V lost 4 bases, J lost 8 bases, and 11 bases lay in between. The length of the CDR3 is 12 residues. The CDR3 loop reads CASSGRVGGYTF. CDR3 DNA sequence: TGTGCCAGCAGTGGCAGGGTCGGCGGCTACACCTTC.

The J gene is TRBJ1-6, the V gene TRBV7-2; 10 positions agree with TRBD1. Trimming took 1 base from V and 9 from J; bases not matched to a gene: 6. Germline CDR1 is SGHTA and CDR2 is FQGNSA. This CDR3 is built from 16 residues. This CDR3 is CASSLEGTGDSSPLHF. CDR3 in DNA: TGTGCCAGCAGCTTAGAAGGGACAGGGGATAGTTCACCCCTCCACTTT. Drawing the rest from reference TRBV7-2 and TRBJ1-6, the complete variable domain is GAGVSQSPSNKVTEKGKDVELRCDPISGHTALYWYRQSLGQGLEFLIYFQGNSAPDKSGLPSDRFSAERTGGSVSTLTIQRTQQEDSAVYLCASSLEGTGDSSPLHFGNGTRLTVT.

This chain uses TRBV27 with TRBJ2-1; no clear D gene. The germline gives CDR1 MNHEY, CDR2 SMNVEV (reference sequence). This CDR3 has 15 residues. Trimming pared 5 bases from V and 2 bases from J, leaving 13 bases between. The CDR3 reads CASSRGGAPYNEQFF. CDR3 bases: TGTGCCAGCAGTAGAGGCGGAGCGCCCTACAATGAGCAGTTCTTC.

The chain joins TRBV19 to TRBJ2-1; a possible D gene is TRBD1 (6 bases). CDR3 length: 13 amino acids. The ends were cut back, 4 bases at V and 5 bases at J, with 9 bases in the middle. Germline assignment: CDR1 LNHDA and CDR2 SQIVND (reference sequence). The CDR3, as DNA: TGTGCCAGTAGTACTTCAGGGGACAATGAGCAGTTCTTC. Protein sequence: CASSTSGDNEQFF.

The V gene is TRBV5-6, the J gene TRBJ1-5; D might be TRBD1 (6 bases). Germline V lookup: CDR1 SGHDT, CDR2 YYEEEE. V was pared by 5 bases and J by 0 bases, with 12 bases between. The CDR3 consists of 15 residues. CDR3 region: CASRSGQSSNQPQHF. In DNA form, the CDR3 reads TGTGCCAGCAGAAGTGGACAGTCTAGCAATCAGCCCCAGCATTTT.

The V gene is TRBV9, the J gene TRBJ2-7, with 8 bases identical to TRBD1. Germline V gives CDR1 SGDLS, CDR2 YYNGEE. With V trimmed by 3 bases and J by 3 bases, 8 bases remained unmatched. The CDR3 totals 15 residues. The DNA for the CDR3 is TGTGCCAGCAGCGAGGGTGGGACAGGCATCTACGAGCAGTACTTC. It is translated as CASSEGGTGIYEQYF.

CDR3: CASSQDKAGQANTGELFF. CDR3 DNA sequence: TGCGCCAGCAGCCAAGATAAGGCGGGACAGGCGAACACCGGGGAGCTGTTTTTT. The V gene is TRBV4-3, the J gene TRBJ2-2; 8 bases line up with TRBD1. Trimming cost V 0 bases and J 0 bases; bases outside gene matches: 6. Per germline, CDR1 LGHNA and CDR2 YSLEER. This CDR3 spans 18 amino acids.

This rearrangement joins TRBV11-3 to TRBJ2-2; the D is unclear. V shed 2 bases and J shed 2 bases, with 6 bases lying between them. Germline V gives CDR1 SGHNT, CDR2 YENEEA. This CDR3 has 14 residues. This CDR3 is CASSLYGNTGELFF. The CDR3, as DNA: TGTGCCAGCAGCTTATATGGAAACACCGGGGAGCTGTTTTTT.

This clone came up once. The chain has TRBV30 and TRBJ1-3; D gene ambiguous. This CDR3 is 14 amino acids long. Germline lookup yields CDR1 GTSNPN and CDR2 SVGIG (reference sequence). The ends were cut back, 0 bases at V and 2 bases at J, with 8 bases in the middle. The chain's CDR3 is CAWSVLIAGNTIYF. DNA of the CDR3: TGTGCCTGGAGTGTACTGATTGCTGGAAACACCATATATTTT.

This clone came up a few times. V gene TRBV7-2 combines with J gene TRBJ1-3; no clear D. Germline V gene sequence: CDR1 SGHTA, CDR2 FQGNSA. The CDR3 is 15 residues long. V was trimmed by 0 bases and J by 0 bases, leaving 6 bases between them. In nucleotides, the CDR3 is TGTGCCAGCAGCTTAGCTGCGAGCTCTGGAAACACCATATATTTT. It translates to CASSLAASSGNTIYF.

This chain links TRBV5-6 with TRBJ2-7, with D tentatively TRBD1 (5 bases). With 0 bases removed from V and 7 bases from J, the gap between germline ends came to 17 bases. This CDR3 is built from 15 residues. Germline values: CDR1 SGHDT, CDR2 YYEEEE. The CDR3 DNA sequence: TGTGCCAGCAGCTTGGATCCGCAGGGTGCCAGGGAGCAGTACTTC. This translates into CASSLDPQGAREQYF.

The J gene is TRBJ2-7, the V gene TRBV9; D possibly matches TRBD1 or TRBD2 (5 bases each). The CDR3 loop spans 15 amino acids. In germline, CDR1 is SGDLS, CDR2 YYNGEE. Trimming left V 0 bases short and J 2 bases short, with 12 bases between. The CDR3 nucleotides are TGTGCCAGCAGCGTAGCTGGGACGGTAGCCTACGAGCAGTACTTC. It codes for CASSVAGTVAYEQYF. The full variable domain, rest sourced from reference TRBV9 and TRBJ2-7, is DSGVTQTPKHLITATGQRVTLRCSPRSGDLSVYWYQQSLDQGLQFLIQYYNGEERAKGNILERFSAQQFPDLHSELNLSSLELGDSALYFCASSVAGTVAYEQYFGPGTRLTVT.

This clone was detected once. The chain joins TRBV7-2 to TRBJ2-3, with 14 bases aligning to TRBD2. Germline V gene data show CDR1 as SGHTA and CDR2 as FQGNSA. J gave up 4 bases and V 5 bases, and 8 bases lay outside the gene matches. CDR3 length: 17 residues. The CDR3 DNA reads TGTGCCAGCAGCCCCCGACTAGCGGGGGGGCGTGCAGATACGCAGTATTTT. It encodes CASSPRLAGGRADTQYF. The complete variable domain, with remaining parts taken from reference TRBV7-2 and TRBJ2-3, reads GAGVSQSPSNKVTEKGKDVELRCDPISGHTALYWYRQSLGQGLEFLIYFQGNSAPDKSGLPSDRFSAERTGGSVSTLTIQRTQQEDSAVYLCASSPRLAGGRADTQYFGPGTRLTVL.

This chain joins TRBV12-3 or TRBV12-4 and TRBJ1-2, with D maybe TRBD1 (5 bases). This CDR3 region has 11 residues. V was cut by 3 bases and J by 12 bases, with 11 bases left in between. CDR3: CASSLGLWDTF. CDR3 DNA sequence: TGTGCCAGCAGTTTGGGACTCTGGGACACCTTC.

The rearrangement joins TRBV5-1 to TRBJ2-7, with D unresolved. The length of the CDR3 is 14 residues. Germline CDR1 reads SGHRS; CDR2 reads YFSETQ. V lost 0 bases and J lost 0, with 7 bases in between. CDR3 in amino acids: CASSLALSSYEQYF. DNA for the CDR3: TGCGCCAGCAGCTTGGCCCTCTCCTCCTACGAGCAGTACTTC.

V usage is TRBV25-1 and J usage is TRBJ1-4; TRBD1 aligns across 7 bases. V dropped 6 bases and J dropped 5; count of bases not matched to a gene: 6. The CDR3 covers 14 residues. Germline V gene data show CDR1 as MGHDK and CDR2 as SYGVNS. CDR3 bases: TGTGCCAGCAGGGAGGGACAGAGGAATGAAAAACTGTTTTTT. Encoded protein: CASREGQRNEKLFF.

Only a few counts were recorded for this clone. The rearrangement uses TRBV30 and TRBJ1-2; the D is unclear. The CDR3 has 10 residues. Germline loops: CDR1 GTSNPN, CDR2 SVGIG (reference sequence). Trimming pared 5 bases from V and 4 bases from J, leaving 5 bases between. CDR3: CAWGIYGYTF. The CDR3 DNA follows: TGTGCCTGGGGGATCTATGGCTACACCTTC.

This rearrangement joins TRBV5-1 to TRBJ2-1; D remains ambiguous. Germline V gene data show CDR1 as SGHRS and CDR2 as YFSETQ. V lost 1 base, J lost 4 bases, and 3 bases lay in between. CDR3 length: 12 residues. As DNA, the CDR3 is TGCGCCAGCAGCTTGCAATACAATGAGCAGTTCTTC. It translates to CASSLQYNEQFF.

The rearrangement uses TRBV5-1 and TRBJ2-2; weak D call: TRBD2 (6 bases). Trimming stripped 0 bases from V and 5 bases from J, with 14 bases between. The CDR3 has 16 amino acids. Germline assignment: CDR1 SGHRS and CDR2 YFSETQ. The CDR3, as DNA: TGCGCCAGCAGCTTGGCCGGGACTGAAAGAACCGGGGAGCTGTTTTTT. Translating it yields CASSLAGTERTGELFF.

The chain is built from TRBV5-4 and TRBJ2-7; 7 bases match TRBD2. The CDR3 contains 15 residues. Per the germline V gene, CDR1 is SGHNT and CDR2 is YYREEE (reference sequence). The V segment lost 0 bases and the J segment 3 bases; nucleotides outside the gene matches: 6. The CDR3 DNA is TGTGCCAGCAGCTTGGCTAGTAGCGGGCTCTACGAGCAGTACTTC. It specifies CASSLASSGLYEQYF.

This clone was seen once. The chain recombines TRBV2 with TRBJ2-5; tentatively, D is TRBD1 (6 bases). Germline lookup yields CDR1 SNHLY and CDR2 FYNNEI. CDR3 length equals 14 residues. Trimming removed 5 bases at V and 3 bases at J, with 13 bases between. The CDR3: CASSSGTSEETQYF. CDR3 bases: TGTGCCAGCAGTTCCGGGACATCTGAAGAGACCCAGTACTTC.

This clone turned up a few times. CDR3 amino acids: CASRPDRANEKLFF. CDR3 coding DNA: TGTGCCAGTAGACCAGACAGGGCAAATGAAAAACTGTTTTTT. V gene TRBV19 combines with J gene TRBJ1-4; TRBD1 matches at 7 bases. The CDR3 loop spans 14 amino acids. After removal of 6 bases from V and 5 bases from J, the junction contained 6 bases not matched to a gene. CDR1 is LNHDA and CDR2 is SQIVND in the germline V gene (reference sequence).

The chain has TRBV27 and TRBJ2-7; D is perhaps TRBD2 (7 bases). The CDR3 is 14 amino acids. V was shortened by 3 bases and J by 6 bases, with 15 bases between the two germline ends. Germline lookup yields CDR1 MNHEY and CDR2 SMNVEV (reference sequence). CDR3 DNA sequence: TGTGCCAGCAGTTTGGGGAGGGGGGGATCCGAGCAGTACTTC. Translating it yields CASSLGRGGSEQYF.